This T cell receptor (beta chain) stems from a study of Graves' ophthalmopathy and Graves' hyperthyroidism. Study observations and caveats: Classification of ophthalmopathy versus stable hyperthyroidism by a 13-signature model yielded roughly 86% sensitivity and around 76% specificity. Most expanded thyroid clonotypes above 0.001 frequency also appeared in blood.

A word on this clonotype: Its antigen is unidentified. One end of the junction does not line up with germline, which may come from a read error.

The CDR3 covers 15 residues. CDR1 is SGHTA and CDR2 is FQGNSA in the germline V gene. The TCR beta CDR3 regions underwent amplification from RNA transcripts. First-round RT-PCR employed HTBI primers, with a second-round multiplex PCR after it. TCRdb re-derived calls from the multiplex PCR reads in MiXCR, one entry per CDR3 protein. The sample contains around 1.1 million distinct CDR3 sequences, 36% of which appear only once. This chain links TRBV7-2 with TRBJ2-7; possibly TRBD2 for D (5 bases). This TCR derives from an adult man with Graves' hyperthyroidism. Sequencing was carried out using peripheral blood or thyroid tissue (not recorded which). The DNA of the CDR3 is TGCGCCAGCAGCCAAGATAGGCTAGCTGGTACGGGGCAGTACTTC. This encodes CASSQDRLAGTGQYF. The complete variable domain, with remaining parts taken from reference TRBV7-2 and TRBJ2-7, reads GAGVSQSPSNKVTEKGKDVELRCDPISGHTALYWYRQSLGQGLEFLIYFQGNSAPDKSGLPSDRFSAERTGGSVSTLTIQRTQQEDSAVYLCASSQDRLAGTGQYFGPGTRLTVT.